The sequence of this T cell receptor (beta chain) was determined in a study of Ad26.COV2.S vaccination and SARS-CoV-2 variants (TCRdb year 2021). Turning to the overall study: Donors in the vaccine arm were drawn from COV1001, a phase I-IIa trial of Ad26.COV2.S in healthy adults that was multicentre, randomized, double-blind and placebo-controlled. Trial participants were randomized into five groups of five: low-dose or high-dose Ad26.COV2.S given once or twice, or placebo on both occasions. A total of approximately 30 samples were included in the TCR-sequenced set, comprising roughly 19 Ad26.COV2.S vaccine recipients, 5 placebo recipients and 8 SARS-CoV-2 convalescent individuals. Blinding of investigators to trial group allocation was maintained during experiments and outcome assessment. The specificity and breadth of SARS-CoV-2-reactive T cell receptors after Ad26.COV2.S vaccination were assessed by TCRbeta repertoire sequencing. Ad26.COV2.S was administered intramuscularly at a dose of 5x10^10 or 1x10^11 viral particles, either as one shot or as two shots given 56 days apart. What the research found in general, with its limitations: The study was not powered for comparison of responses between vaccine doses or regimens. Higher spike-specific TCR breadth was observed in Ad26.COV2.S recipients than in placebo recipients (P = 0.0014). Substantial breadth of spike-specific CD8+ and CD4+ T cell responses was reported after vaccination. Vaccine and placebo recipients had similar non-spike TCR breadth, a finding consistent with the vaccine containing only spike. According to the authors, total T cell responses may have been underestimated by the TCR breadth and depth analyses.

TCRbeta CDR3 regions were sequenced with the immunoSEQ Assay. After extraction, genomic DNA underwent amplification by bias-controlled multiplex PCR, followed by high-throughput sequencing. As for the authors' bioinformatics: To quantify the absolute abundance of every unique TCRbeta CDR3 region, sequences were collapsed and filtered. T cell fraction was estimated by normalizing TCRbeta template counts to usable DNA, with usable DNA measured through amplification of reference genes found in all nucleated cells. Repertoire TCRs were annotated as SARS-CoV-2-specific when V gene, CDR3 amino acid sequence and J gene were exactly matched to a known reactive TCR set. MIRA supplied the reference SARS-CoV-2 TCR set, which was filtered for enrichment in COVID-19-positive ImmuneCODE repertoires so that public or cross-reactive TCRs were removed. Based on the MIRA antigens, annotated TCRs were further analysed at the level of specific ORF or position within ORF. Depth was the summed frequency of annotated unique rearrangements, while breadth was defined as annotated unique rearrangements over total unique productive rearrangements. TCR breadth was compared between groups using two-sided Wilcoxon rank-sum tests. TCRdb provides this immuneACCESS table in a form limited to in-frame rearrangements. Some clones are lacking; in checked studies, under half of them reflect an unresolved V gene, and why the rest are absent is not known. The DNA gave D and trimming, while V, J and clone size come from that table. The sample table lists 380,000 or so clones, approximately 83% of them with a count of one. Nearly 7.5% of the sample comes from the top ten.

This specimen's treatment or condition label, interpreted: 19 received Ad26.COV2.S at low or high dose, single or two shots; several received placebo; per-sample allocation not given. For vaccine and placebo recipients, the sequenced repertoires came from samples collected on day 63 after the first injection. Between 29 July and 7 August 2020, Cohort 1b enrolled 25 adults aged 18-55 years at one site in Boston, USA. Ad26.COV2.S was a replication-incompetent adenovirus type 26 vector expressing a prefusion-stabilized SARS-CoV-2 spike protein from the original Wuhan strain. Comment on this clone: The antigen it binds to is not known. The record has no base qualities; no much larger clone is one base away.

The sequences come from peripheral blood, collected in a trial of Ad26.COV2.S vaccine versus placebo. The sequence was collected from a person aged 18 to 65 who received the Ad26.COV2.S COVID-19 vaccine or a placebo.

The DNA sequence reads TGTGCCAGCAGCTTGGCCGGTGCGAGGGGCTCCGGGTACGAGCAGTACTTC. It is translated as CASSLAGARGSGYEQYF. The sequence joins TRBV5-6 to TRBJ2-7; the D gene assignment is perhaps TRBD1 or TRBD2, with each matching 5 bases. The V and J ends are trimmed by 0 bases and 4 bases, leaving 20 bases between them. CDR1 and CDR2 (SGHDT, YYEEEE) derive from the germline V gene. From cysteine to phenylalanine, the CDR3 is 17 amino acids long. The kept DNA is CDR3 alone, 51 bases in frame from the first base.